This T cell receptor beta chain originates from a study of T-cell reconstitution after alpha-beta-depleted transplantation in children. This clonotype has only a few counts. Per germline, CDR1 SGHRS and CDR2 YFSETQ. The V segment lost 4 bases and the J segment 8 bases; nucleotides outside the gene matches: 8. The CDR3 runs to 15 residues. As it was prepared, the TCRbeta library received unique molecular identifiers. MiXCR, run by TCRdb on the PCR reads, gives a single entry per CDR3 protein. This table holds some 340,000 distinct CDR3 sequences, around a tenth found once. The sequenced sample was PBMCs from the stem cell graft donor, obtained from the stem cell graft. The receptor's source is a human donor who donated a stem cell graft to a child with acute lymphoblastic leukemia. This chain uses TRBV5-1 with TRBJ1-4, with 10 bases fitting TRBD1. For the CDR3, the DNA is TGCGCCAGCAGCGCTTCCGGGACAGGGGAGGAAAAACTGTTTTTT. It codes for CASSASGTGEEKLFF.